This TCR beta chain was captured by sequencing in a study of siplizumab effects on memory and regulatory T cells. Overall study results and limits: The study found that siplizumab significantly reduced alloreactive sequences traceable to unstimulated CD4+ memory cells. Controls had approximately 25% Treg-derived mappable alloreactive CD4+ clones on average, versus around 71% with siplizumab. Naive T cells were seen as more diverse than memory cells and as major alloresponse contributors.

Germline V gene sequence: CDR1 KGHSH, CDR2 LQKENI. The CDR3 consists of 15 residues. Unmatched junction bases numbered 7, after V lost 5 bases and J lost 5 bases. A remark on this clone: Antigen unknown.

Clones were read by immunoSEQ multiplex PCR, and TCRdb kept only the in-frame ones, dropping some. The table shows some 99,000 clones, with about 92% occurring only once. This chain links TRBV18 with TRBJ2-7, with 12 bases that match TRBD1. Material: Tregs sorted from blood. The sequence was collected from a human donor in good health. The CDR3 region has the DNA TGTGCCAGCTCAATTACCGGGACAGGGGGCCACGAGCAGTACTTC. It encodes CASSITGTGGHEQYF.